These 10 T cell receptor beta chains originate from one sample sequenced in a study of identical twins. TCRdb independently ran MiXCR on the 5' RACE reads; one entry per CDR3 protein. Of about 690,000 distinct CDR3 sequences listed, 5.5% to 6.5% were seen once; the top ten hold approximately 1.6%. Sequenced: naive T cells sorted from blood. The receptors shown here come from a man aged 18 to 29 in good health.

This clonotype was counted between two and nine times. The gene calls are TRBV18 and TRBJ2-7, with TRBD1 as a possible D gene (6 bases). V gave up 2 bases and J gave up 2 bases, with 16 bases separating them. This CDR3 spans 16 amino acids. CDR1 KGHSH and CDR2 LQKENI come from the germline V gene. The chain's CDR3 is CASSPGGGQFPYEQYF. The CDR3 coding sequence is TGTGCCAGCTCACCAGGAGGTGGACAGTTCCCCTACGAGCAGTACTTC.

This chain joins TRBV7-2 and TRBJ1-5; TRBD1 might be the D (6 bases). V dropped 5 bases and J dropped 3 bases, with 11 bases sitting between them. CDR1 and CDR2 from the germline V gene are SGHTA and FQGNSA. This CDR3 has 14 amino acids. The DNA for the CDR3 is TGTGCCAGCAGCATCACAGGGCTCAATCAGCCCCAGCATTTT. It codes for CASSITGLNQPQHF.

There are many counts of this clonotype. The chain joins TRBV7-9 to TRBJ2-1; D is unclear. V was trimmed by 5 bases and J by 7 bases, leaving 15 bases between them. This CDR3 comprises 14 residues. CDR1 is SEHNR and CDR2 is FQNEAQ in the germline V gene (reference sequence). DNA for the CDR3: TGTGCCAGCAGCACATGGACGAGTGCAAATGAGCAGTTCTTC. It is translated as CASSTWTSANEQFF.

This clonotype was counted many times. The J gene is TRBJ2-7, the V gene TRBV7-9; a weak D match, TRBD1 (5 bases). In germline, CDR1 is SEHNR, CDR2 FQNEAQ (reference sequence). The CDR3 totals 12 residues. V was cut by 8 bases and J by 6 bases, with 14 bases left in between. The CDR3 reads CASLRVAGEQYF. The CDR3 bases are TGTGCCAGCCTCAGGGTTGCAGGCGAGCAGTACTTC.

This clonotype has just a few counts. V usage is TRBV6-1 and J usage is TRBJ2-3; TRBD2 is a possible D gene (5 bases). This CDR3 has 17 amino acids. CDR1 is MNHNS and CDR2 is SASEGT in the germline V gene. V was trimmed by 6 bases and J by 0 bases, leaving 19 bases between them. The DNA for the CDR3 is TGTGCCAGCAGGGCGACTGTGGCCGAGCGGAGCACAGATACGCAGTATTTT. Translating gives CASRATVAERSTDTQYF.

The V and J genes are TRBV6-5 and TRBJ1-2; D unclear. Germline lookup yields CDR1 MNHEY and CDR2 SVGAGI. The CDR3 covers 11 residues. V gave up 4 bases and J gave up 7 bases, with 7 bases separating them. This CDR3 reads CASSSLSGYTF. CDR3 nucleotide sequence: TGTGCCAGCAGTTCCCTCTCTGGCTACACCTTC.

In this sample, this clonotype turned up once. The genes are TRBV29-1 and TRBJ2-5; 7 positions match TRBD2. V shed 3 bases, J shed 2 bases, and the junction held 15 bases outside the gene matches. The CDR3 length is 17 residues. Germline CDR1 is SQVTM and CDR2 is ANQGSEA. CDR3 amino acids: CSVEVIVASGAQETQYF. The DNA of the CDR3 is TGCAGCGTTGAGGTAATAGTGGCTAGCGGAGCTCAAGAGACCCAGTACTTC.

The chain joins TRBV3-1 to TRBJ2-1; TRBD2 matches at 8 bases. Germline CDR1 LGHDT, CDR2 YNNKEL (reference sequence). The CDR3 loop spans 12 amino acids. Trimming at V came to 6 bases and at J to 10 bases, leaving 5 bases not matched to a gene. CDR3 sequence (DNA): TGTGCCAGCAGTTGGGTAGCGGGAGAGCAGTTCTTC. Its translation is CASSWVAGEQFF.

Note on this clonotype: Relative to the germline gene, one junction end is altered; a read error may explain this. The V and J genes are TRBV28 and TRBJ2-3; 10 bases are shared with TRBD2. Germline V gene sequence: CDR1 MDHEN, CDR2 SYDVKM. This CDR3 is built from 15 residues. The CDR3 DNA follows: TGTGCCAGCAGTAGTCGGCTAGCGGGAGCCCCTACGCAGTTTTTT. This gives the protein CASSSRLAGAPTQFF.

The sample holds many counts of this clonotype. The junction shows a germline mismatch at one end, possibly a read error. This chain links TRBV4-2 with TRBJ2-3; 7 nucleotides align to TRBD2. The CDR3 is made up of 13 amino acids. Germline assignment: CDR1 LGHNA and CDR2 YNFKEQ. In DNA form, the CDR3 reads TGTGCCAGCAGCCAATCTGTCCAGCGGGATATCGATTTT. It codes for CASSQSVQRDIDF.